This T cell receptor (beta chain) stems from a study of Ad26.COV2.S vaccination and SARS-CoV-2 variants. Background on the study: Each vaccinee took Ad26.COV2.S intramuscularly, once or twice 56 days apart.

Clones were read by immunoSEQ multiplex PCR, and TCRdb kept only the in-frame ones, dropping some. Found here are about 350,000 clones, roughly 85% of them singletons; the top ten hold roughly 3.1%. The germline CDR1 and CDR2 sequences are MNHEY and SMNVEV (reference sequence). V lost 4 bases and J 4 bases, leaving 14 bases between the germline ends. The CDR3 has 14 residues. The treatment denotes: some 20 received Ad26.COV2.S at low or high dose, single or two shots; several received placebo; per-sample allocation not given. Collection of the samples took place on day 63 after the first injection of vaccine or placebo. About this clone itself: Antigen: not known.

General observations from the study: Those who received vaccine or placebo ended up with similar non-spike TCR breadth. Recipients given vaccine exceeded placebo recipients in spike-specific TCR breadth.

Sequences were derived from peripheral blood, sampled in a trial of Ad26.COV2.S vaccine versus placebo. This sequence originates from a person aged 18-60 years who received the Ad26.COV2.S COVID-19 vaccine or a placebo. The chain joins TRBV27 to TRBJ2-7; D may match TRBD1 or TRBD2 (5 bases each). The CDR3 DNA reads as TGTGCCAGCAGTTACATGGGACGGCTATACGAGCAGTACTTC. The encoded protein is CASSYMGRLYEQYF.